This TCR beta chain was sequenced for a study of blood T cells in healthy people across ages. Study-level results: With age, beta diversity per million T cells declined roughly linearly, significantly by 40 to 50. Naive T cell percentage showed a strong correlation with the diversity of TCR beta.

Using a J-beta primer mix together with a sample-barcoded 5' primer, a second PCR was run for roughly 7 to 12 cycles. TCRdb reprocessed the 5' RACE reads with MiXCR, giving one entry per CDR3 protein. This table holds under 800,000 distinct CDR3 sequences, around 40% found once. Each sample gave at least 6.5 million isolated PBMCs. CDR1 is SGHRS and CDR2 is YFSETQ in the germline V gene. The CDR3 is made up of 15 amino acids. J was trimmed by 9 bases and V by 7 bases; bases with no gene match: 14. With regard to this clonotype: Its target is not known.

The sample taken for sequencing was blood. This TCR derives from a woman aged 60 to 75 in good health. The V call is TRBV5-1, the J call TRBJ2-1, with 9 bases that match TRBD2. CDR3 in DNA: TGCGCCAGCGAGATAGCGGGAGTAGGTTATACTGAGCAGTTCTTC. It encodes CASEIAGVGYTEQFF.